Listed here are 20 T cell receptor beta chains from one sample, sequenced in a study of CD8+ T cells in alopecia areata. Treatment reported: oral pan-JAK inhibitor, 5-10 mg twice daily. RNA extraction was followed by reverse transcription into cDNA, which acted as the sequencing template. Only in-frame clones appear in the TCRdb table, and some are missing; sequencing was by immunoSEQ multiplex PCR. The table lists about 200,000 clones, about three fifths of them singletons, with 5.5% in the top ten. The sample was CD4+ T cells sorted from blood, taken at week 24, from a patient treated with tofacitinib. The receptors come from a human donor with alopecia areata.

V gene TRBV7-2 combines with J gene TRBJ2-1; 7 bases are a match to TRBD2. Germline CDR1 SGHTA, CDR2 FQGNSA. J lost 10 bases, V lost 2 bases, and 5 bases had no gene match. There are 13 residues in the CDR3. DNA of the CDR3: TGTGCCAGCAGCTTATCTTCGGGGGGAGAGCAGTTCTTC. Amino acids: CASSLSSGGEQFF.

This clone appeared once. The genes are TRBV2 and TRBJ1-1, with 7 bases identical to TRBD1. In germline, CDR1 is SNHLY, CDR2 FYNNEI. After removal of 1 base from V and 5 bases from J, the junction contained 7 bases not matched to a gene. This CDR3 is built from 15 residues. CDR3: CASSEVTRGGTEAFF. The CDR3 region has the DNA TGTGCCAGCAGTGAAGTTACCAGGGGGGGTACTGAAGCTTTCTTT.

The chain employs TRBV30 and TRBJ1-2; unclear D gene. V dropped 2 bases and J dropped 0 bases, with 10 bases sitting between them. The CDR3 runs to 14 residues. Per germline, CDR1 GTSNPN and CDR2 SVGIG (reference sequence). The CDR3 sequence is CAWSNLRANYGYTF. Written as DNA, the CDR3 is TGTGCCTGGAGTAACTTACGGGCTAACTATGGCTACACCTTC.

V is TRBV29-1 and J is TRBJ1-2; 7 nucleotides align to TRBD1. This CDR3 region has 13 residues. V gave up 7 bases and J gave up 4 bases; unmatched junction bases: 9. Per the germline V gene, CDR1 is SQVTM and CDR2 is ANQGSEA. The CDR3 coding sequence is TGCAGCGCTGACAGGGAAGGTGGCTATGGCTACACCTTC. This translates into CSADREGGYGYTF. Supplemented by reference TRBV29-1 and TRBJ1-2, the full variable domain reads SAVISQKPSRDICQRGTSLTIQCQVDSQVTMMFWYRQQPGQSLTLIATANQGSEATYESGFVIDKFPISRPNLTFSTLTVSNMSPEDSSIYLCSADREGGYGYTFGSGTRLTVV.

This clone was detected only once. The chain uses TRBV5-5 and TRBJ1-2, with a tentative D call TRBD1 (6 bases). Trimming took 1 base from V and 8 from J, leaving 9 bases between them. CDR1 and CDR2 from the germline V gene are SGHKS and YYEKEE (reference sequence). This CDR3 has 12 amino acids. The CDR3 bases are TGTGCCAGCAGCTTGAACAGGGTGGGCTACACCTTC. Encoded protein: CASSLNRVGYTF.

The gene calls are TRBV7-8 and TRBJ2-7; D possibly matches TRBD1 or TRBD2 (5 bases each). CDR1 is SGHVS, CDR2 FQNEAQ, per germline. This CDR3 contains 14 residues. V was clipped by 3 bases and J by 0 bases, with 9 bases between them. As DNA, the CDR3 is TGTGCCAGCAGCTTGCCGGGGCGCTCCTACGAGCAGTACTTC. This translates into CASSLPGRSYEQYF.

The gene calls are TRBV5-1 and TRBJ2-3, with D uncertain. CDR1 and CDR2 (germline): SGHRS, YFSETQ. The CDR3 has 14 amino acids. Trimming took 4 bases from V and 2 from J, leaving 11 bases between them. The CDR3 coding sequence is TGCGCCAGCAGCCGCCTTTCAGACACAGATACGCAGTATTTT. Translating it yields CASSRLSDTDTQYF.

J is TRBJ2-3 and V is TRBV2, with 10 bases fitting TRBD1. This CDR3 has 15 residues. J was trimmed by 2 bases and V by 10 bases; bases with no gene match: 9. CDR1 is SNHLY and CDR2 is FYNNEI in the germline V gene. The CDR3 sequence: CATLRTGGPTDTQYF. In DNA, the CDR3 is TGTGCCACTCTAAGGACAGGGGGTCCCACAGATACGCAGTATTTT.

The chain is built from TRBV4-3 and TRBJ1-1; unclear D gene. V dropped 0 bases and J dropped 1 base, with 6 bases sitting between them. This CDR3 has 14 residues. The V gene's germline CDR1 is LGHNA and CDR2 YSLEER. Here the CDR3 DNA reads TGCGCCAGCAGCCAAGATAAGGGGAACACTGAAGCTTTCTTT. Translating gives CASSQDKGNTEAFF.

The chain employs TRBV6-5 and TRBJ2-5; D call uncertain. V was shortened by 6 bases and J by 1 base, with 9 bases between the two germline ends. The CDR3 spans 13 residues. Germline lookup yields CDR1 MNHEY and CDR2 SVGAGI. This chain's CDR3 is CASRRDLQETQYF. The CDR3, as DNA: TGTGCCAGCAGAAGAGACCTCCAAGAGACCCAGTACTTC.

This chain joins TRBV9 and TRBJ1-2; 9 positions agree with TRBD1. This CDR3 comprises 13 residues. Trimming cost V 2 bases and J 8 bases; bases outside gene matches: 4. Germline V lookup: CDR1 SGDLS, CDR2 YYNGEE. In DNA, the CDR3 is TGTGCCAGCAGCGTGGGACAGGGAGGCGGCTACACCTTC. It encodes CASSVGQGGGYTF.

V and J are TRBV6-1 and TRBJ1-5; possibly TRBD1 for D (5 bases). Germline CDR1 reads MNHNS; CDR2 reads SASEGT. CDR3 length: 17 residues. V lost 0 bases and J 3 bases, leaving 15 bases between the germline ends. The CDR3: CASSEALGGDTNQPQHF. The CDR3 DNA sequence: TGTGCCAGCAGTGAAGCCCTCGGGGGAGATACCAATCAGCCCCAGCATTTT.

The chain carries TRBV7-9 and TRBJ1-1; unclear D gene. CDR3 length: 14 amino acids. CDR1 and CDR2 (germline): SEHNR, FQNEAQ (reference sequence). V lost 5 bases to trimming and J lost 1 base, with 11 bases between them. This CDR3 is CASSTHGGNTEAFF. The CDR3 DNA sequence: TGTGCCAGCAGCACCCACGGCGGGAACACTGAAGCTTTCTTT.

The CDR3 DNA follows: TGTGCCATCAGTGAGTCGGAGCGGGGGCCCTATGGCTACACCTTC. Translating gives CAISESERGPYGYTF. The V gene is TRBV10-3, the J gene TRBJ1-2, with TRBD1 as a possible D gene (6 bases). Trimming pared 0 bases from V and 4 bases from J, leaving 12 bases between. From germline, CDR1 is ENHRY and CDR2 SYGVKD. This CDR3 is 15 amino acids long.

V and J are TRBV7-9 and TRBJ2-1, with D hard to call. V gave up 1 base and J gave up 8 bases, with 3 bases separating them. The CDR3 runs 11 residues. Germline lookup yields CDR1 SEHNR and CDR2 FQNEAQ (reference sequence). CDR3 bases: TGTGCCAGCAGCTTAGTTGATGAGCAGTTCTTC. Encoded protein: CASSLVDEQFF. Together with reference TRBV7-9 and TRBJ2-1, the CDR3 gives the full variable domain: DTGVSQNPRHKITKRGQNVTFRCDPISEHNRLYWYRQTLGQGPEFLTYFQNEAQLEKSRLLSDRFSAERPKGSFSTLEIQRTEQGDSAMYLCASSLVDEQFFGPGTRLTVL.

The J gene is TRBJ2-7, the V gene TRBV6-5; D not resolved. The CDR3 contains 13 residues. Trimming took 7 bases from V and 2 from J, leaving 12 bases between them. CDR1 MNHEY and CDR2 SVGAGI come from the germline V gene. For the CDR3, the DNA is TGTGCCAGCACCAACCCCCGGGCCTACGAGCAGTACTTC. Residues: CASTNPRAYEQYF.

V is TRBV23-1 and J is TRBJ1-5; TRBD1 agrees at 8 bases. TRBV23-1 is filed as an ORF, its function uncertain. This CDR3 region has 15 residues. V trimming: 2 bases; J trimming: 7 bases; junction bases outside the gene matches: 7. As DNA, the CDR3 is TGCGCCAGCAGTCAAGTGCAGGGGGCGCGGCAGCCCCAGCATTTT. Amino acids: CASSQVQGARQPQHF.

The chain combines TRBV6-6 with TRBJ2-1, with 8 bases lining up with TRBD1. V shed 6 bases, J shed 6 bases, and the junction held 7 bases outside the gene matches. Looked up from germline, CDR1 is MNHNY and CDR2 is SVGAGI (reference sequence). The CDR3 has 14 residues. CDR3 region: CASSRGQGGNEQFF. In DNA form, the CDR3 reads TGTGCCAGCAGCCGAGGACAGGGTGGCAATGAGCAGTTCTTC.

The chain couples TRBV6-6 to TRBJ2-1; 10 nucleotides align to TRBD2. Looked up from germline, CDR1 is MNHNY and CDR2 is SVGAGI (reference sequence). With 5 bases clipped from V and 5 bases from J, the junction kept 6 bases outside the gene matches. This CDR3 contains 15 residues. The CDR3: CASSAPGLAHNEQFF. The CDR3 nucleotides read TGTGCCAGCAGTGCACCGGGACTAGCGCACAATGAGCAGTTCTTC.

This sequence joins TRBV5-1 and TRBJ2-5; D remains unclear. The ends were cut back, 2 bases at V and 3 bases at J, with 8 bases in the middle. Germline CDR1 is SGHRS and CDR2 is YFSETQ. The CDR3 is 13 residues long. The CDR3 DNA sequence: TGCGCCAGCAGCTTACTGGTTGAAGAGACCCAGTACTTC. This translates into CASSLLVEETQYF.